The 21 T cell receptor beta chains given below trace back to one sample, sequenced in a study of blood T cells in healthy people across ages. A second about 7 to 11 cycle PCR used barcoded and J-beta primers. A single record per CDR3 protein comes from TCRdb applying MiXCR to the 5' RACE reads. In the table there are fewer than 2,000,000 distinct CDR3 sequences, about 39% of which are singletons. The source material was blood. These receptors all stem from a human donor in good health.

This clonotype occurred a few times. The gene calls are TRBV6-2 or TRBV6-3 and TRBJ2-3; 11 positions match TRBD2. V dropped 11 bases and J dropped 2; count of bases not matched to a gene: 3. Germline V CDR1 and CDR2: MNHEY, SVGEGT. The CDR3 spans 13 residues. The CDR3 loop reads CAVLAGATDTQYF. The CDR3 nucleotides read TGTGCCGTACTAGCGGGGGCCACAGATACGCAGTATTTT.

This clonotype was seen more than once but under ten times. V gene TRBV15 combines with J gene TRBJ2-3, with D unresolved. V lost 5 bases to trimming and J lost 7 bases, with 7 bases between them. Germline V gene lookup returns CDR1 LNHNV and CDR2 YYDKDF (reference sequence). The CDR3 consists of 11 residues. CDR3 loop: CATSSVYTQYF. CDR3 sequence (DNA): TGTGCCACCAGCTCCGTTTATACGCAGTATTTT.

This clonotype showed up just a few times. The chain is built from TRBV28 and TRBJ1-5; maybe TRBD1 (6 bases). Germline-derived CDR1 and CDR2 are MDHEN and SYDVKM. This CDR3 is built from 12 residues. The V end was cut by 6 bases, the J end by 9 bases, with 12 bases between. This CDR3 is CASSSGTRPQHF. The CDR3 DNA reads as TGTGCCAGCAGCTCCGGGACAAGGCCCCAGCATTTT.

The chain has TRBV29-1 and TRBJ2-1; 7 bases align to TRBD1. V gave up 7 bases and J gave up 10 bases; unmatched junction bases: 10. The V gene's germline CDR1 is SQVTM and CDR2 ANQGSEA. The CDR3 spans 12 residues. CDR3 sequence: CSAGDRSYEQFF. CDR3 in DNA: TGCAGCGCTGGGGACAGATCCTACGAGCAGTTCTTC.

The chain links TRBV7-9 to TRBJ2-7; D ambiguous. Trimming stripped 5 bases from V and 2 bases from J, with 13 bases between. Germline assignment: CDR1 SEHNR and CDR2 FQNEAQ (reference sequence). This CDR3 is built from 14 residues. The CDR3 protein is CASSRPLSPYEQYF. The CDR3 DNA reads TGTGCCAGCAGCCGTCCCCTAAGCCCCTACGAGCAGTACTTC.

CDR3 amino acids: CASSYPDPTDTQYF. As DNA, the CDR3 is TGTGCCAGCAGTTACCCCGACCCCACAGATACGCAGTATTTT. This chain links TRBV6-6 with TRBJ2-3, with unresolved D. Trimming took 2 bases from V and 2 from J, leaving 8 bases between them. The CDR3 is 14 residues long. Per germline, CDR1 MNHNY and CDR2 SVGAGI (reference sequence).

The chain recombines TRBV3-1 with TRBJ1-2, with a tentative D call TRBD1 (6 bases). The germline CDR1 and CDR2 sequences are LGHDT and YNNKEL (reference sequence). The V end was cut by 4 bases, the J end by 4 bases, with 13 bases between. The length of the CDR3 is 14 residues. The CDR3 sequence is CASSPIGQTYGYTF. CDR3 nucleotides: TGTGCCAGCAGCCCCATTGGACAGACCTATGGCTACACCTTC.

The J gene is TRBJ1-2, the V gene TRBV7-8; the D is unclear. CDR1 and CDR2 from the germline V gene are SGHVS and FQNEAQ. V was clipped by 6 bases and J by 4 bases, with 15 bases between them. The CDR3 totals 14 residues. In DNA form, the CDR3 reads TGTGCCAGCAGGTCCACCCGGGGAGGCTATGGCTACACCTTC. Residues: CASRSTRGGYGYTF.

V is TRBV7-9 and J is TRBJ2-5; 7 bases align to TRBD2. The end of the DNA fits TRBJ2-7 better, so the J call may be wrong. Germline V lookup: CDR1 SEHNR, CDR2 FQNEAQ (reference sequence). The CDR3 is 13 amino acids. The CDR3 loop is CASSPGRICEQYF. Here the CDR3 DNA reads TGTGCCAGCAGTCCCGGGAGGATCTGCGAGCAGTACTTC.

The gene calls are TRBV28 and TRBJ2-3; weak D call: TRBD1 (6 bases). Trimming left V 6 bases short and J 0 bases short, with 22 bases between. The germline gives CDR1 MDHEN, CDR2 SYDVKM. This CDR3 has 18 residues. CDR3 in DNA: TGTGCCAGCAGCCCAAAGTTTTTGACAGGTACTAGCACAGATACGCAGTATTTT. Translated: CASSPKFLTGTSTDTQYF.

Here the CDR3 reads CASSQDGRGPVYPDTQYF. DNA for the CDR3: TGCGCCAGCAGCCAAGATGGAAGGGGGCCGGTTTATCCAGATACGCAGTATTTT. V and J are TRBV4-3 and TRBJ2-3, with TRBD1 matching 7 bases. Germline V lookup: CDR1 LGHNA, CDR2 YSLEER. There are 18 residues in the CDR3. J lost 4 bases, V lost 0 bases, and 13 bases had no gene match.

This clonotype turned up a few times. This chain uses TRBV20-1 with TRBJ2-7; D is perhaps TRBD1 or TRBD2 (5 bases each). V was cut by 5 bases and J by 7 bases, with 24 bases left in between. This CDR3 is built from 15 residues. Germline V gene lookup returns CDR1 DFQATT and CDR2 SNEGSKA (reference sequence). CDR3 nucleotide sequence: TGCAGTGCTTTCGGGGCGGACCAGAGATTGGGTGAGCAGTACTTC. Amino acids: CSAFGADQRLGEQYF.

This chain uses TRBV18 with TRBJ2-5; 8 positions agree with TRBD1. The V gene's germline CDR1 is KGHSH and CDR2 LQKENI. Trimming cost V 3 bases and J 5 bases; bases outside gene matches: 5. The length of the CDR3 is 14 residues. The CDR3 DNA sequence: TGTGCCAGCTCACCGTCCCGACAGGGGGAGACCCAGTACTTC. It specifies CASSPSRQGETQYF.

The sample holds a few counts of this clonotype. This chain links TRBV20-1 with TRBJ2-1; 10 bases align to TRBD2. Germline trimming cut 2 bases from V and 3 bases from J; bases unmatched to any gene: 10. This CDR3 has 17 amino acids. Per the germline V gene, CDR1 is DFQATT and CDR2 is SNEGSKA (reference sequence). DNA for the CDR3: TGCAGTGCTAGACGAGGGACTAGCGTGAATATCTACAATGAGCAGTTCTTC. This translates into CSARRGTSVNIYNEQFF.

The chain recombines TRBV18 with TRBJ2-3; D not certain. V was shortened by 3 bases and J by 6 bases, with 13 bases between the two germline ends. Germline V gene data show CDR1 as KGHSH and CDR2 as LQKENI. The CDR3 totals 14 residues. CDR3 DNA: TGTGCCAGCTCACCCAGCATTTCCGGGGATACGCAGTATTTT. Residues: CASSPSISGDTQYF.

For this clonotype: One junction end disagrees with the germline gene, perhaps due to a read error. This chain joins TRBV7-7 and TRBJ2-5, with TRBD2 as a possible D gene (5 bases). The CDR3 runs to 15 residues. Germline V gene data show CDR1 as SSHAT and CDR2 as FNYEAQ (reference sequence). In DNA, the CDR3 is TGTGCTAGCAGCTTAGTATTCGAGGGCGAAGAGACCCAGTACTTC. It codes for CASSLVFEGEETQYF.

This clonotype came up once. This rearrangement joins TRBV20-1 to TRBJ2-1; 7 nucleotides line up with TRBD1. Germline loops: CDR1 DFQATT, CDR2 SNEGSKA (reference sequence). The ends lost 6 bases at V and 10 bases at J; junction bases unmatched: 18. This CDR3 has 15 amino acids. The CDR3 sequence: CSATGGDRVTYEQFF. In DNA, the CDR3 is TGCAGTGCAACTGGTGGAGACAGGGTAACCTACGAGCAGTTCTTC.

This clonotype was counted a single time. CDR3 sequence: CASSPWTATIYGYTF. DNA of the CDR3: TGTGCCAGCAGCCCTTGGACAGCGACTATCTATGGCTACACCTTC. The genes are TRBV7-2 and TRBJ1-2, with D perhaps TRBD1 (6 bases). This CDR3 is 15 amino acids long. Looked up from germline, CDR1 is SGHTA and CDR2 is FQGNSA. The V end was cut by 5 bases, the J end by 4 bases, with 17 bases between.

A few counts support this clonotype. The chain uses TRBV2 and TRBJ2-7; TRBD1 agrees at 7 bases. The V and J ends lost 6 bases and 0 bases, in that order; junction bases with no gene match: 8. The CDR3 length is 15 residues. Germline loops: CDR1 SNHLY, CDR2 FYNNEI. CDR3 sequence (DNA): TGTGCCAGCAGACCCGGGACAGCGTACTCCTACGAGCAGTACTTC. It codes for CASRPGTAYSYEQYF.

This clonotype was counted only a few times. This rearrangement joins TRBV7-9 to TRBJ1-1, with TRBD1 matching over 8 bases. CDR1 is SEHNR, CDR2 FQNEAQ, per germline (reference sequence). Trimming cost V 5 bases and J 0 bases; bases outside gene matches: 5. The CDR3 extends over 15 amino acids. The CDR3 here is CASSDHRGMNTEAFF. CDR3 nucleotides: TGTGCCAGCAGCGATCACAGGGGGATGAACACTGAAGCTTTCTTT.

The chain is built from TRBV12-3 or TRBV12-4 and TRBJ1-1; possible D gene TRBD1, 5 bases. V lost 8 bases and J 0 bases, leaving 10 bases between the germline ends. The CDR3 length is 13 residues. The CDR3 spells CASARGMNTEAFF. CDR3 DNA: TGTGCCAGCGCCCGGGGGATGAACACTGAAGCTTTCTTT.